The present entry profiles one T cell receptor beta chain with its context. Its antigen is unidentified. The data originate from a study of breast tumors, draining lymph nodes, adjacent tissues. Study-level results: Most tumor T cells seemingly derive from lymph node, then expand in tumor. Tumor T cell lymph node origin was a supported hypothesis, not proven.

Breast cancer patients provided tissue from their axillary draining lymph nodes. The CDR3 has 14 amino acids. CDR1 is DFQATT and CDR2 is SNEGSKA in the germline V gene (reference sequence). The trim removed 1 base at V and 6 bases at J, leaving 8 bases unmatched. TCRdb used MiXCR to reprocess the multiplex PCR reads, holding one entry per CDR3 protein. The data hold some 200,000 distinct CDR3 sequences, with about 32% observed a single time. This rearrangement joins TRBV20-1 to TRBJ2-7, with 8 bases aligning to TRBD2. Sequenced: axillary lymph node tissue. The clonotype comes from a female donor with breast cancer. Some clones in this sample may be carry-over from other donors' samples. This CDR3 is CSARVAGGASEQYF. In DNA form, the CDR3 reads TGCAGTGCTAGAGTTGCGGGGGGAGCCTCCGAGCAGTACTTC.